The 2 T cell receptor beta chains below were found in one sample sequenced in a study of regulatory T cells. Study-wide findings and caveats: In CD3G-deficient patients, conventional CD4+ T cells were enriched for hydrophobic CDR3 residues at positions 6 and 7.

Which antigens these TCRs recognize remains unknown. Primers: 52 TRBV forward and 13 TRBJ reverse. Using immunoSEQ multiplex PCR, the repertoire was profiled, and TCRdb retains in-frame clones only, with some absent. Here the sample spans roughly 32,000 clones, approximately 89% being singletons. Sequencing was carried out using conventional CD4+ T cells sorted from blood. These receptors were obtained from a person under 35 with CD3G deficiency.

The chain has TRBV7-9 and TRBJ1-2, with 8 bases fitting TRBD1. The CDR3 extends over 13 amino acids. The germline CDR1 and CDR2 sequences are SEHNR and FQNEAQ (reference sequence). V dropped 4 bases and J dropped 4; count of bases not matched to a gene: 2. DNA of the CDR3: TGTGCCAGCAGCTACGGACAGGGCTATGGCTACACCTTC. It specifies CASSYGQGYGYTF.

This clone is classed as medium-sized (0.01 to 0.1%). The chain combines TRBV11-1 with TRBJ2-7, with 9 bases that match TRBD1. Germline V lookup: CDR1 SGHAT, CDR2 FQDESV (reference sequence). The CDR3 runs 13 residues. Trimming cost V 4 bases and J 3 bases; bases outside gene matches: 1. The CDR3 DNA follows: TGTGCCAGCAGCTGGGACAGGGACTACGAGCAGTACTTC. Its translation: CASSWDRDYEQYF. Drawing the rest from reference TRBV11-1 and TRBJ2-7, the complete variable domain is EAEVAQSPRYKITEKSQAVAFWCDPISGHATLYWYRQILGQGPELLVQFQDESVVDDSQLPKDRFSAERLKGVDSTLKIQPAELGDSAMYLCASSWDRDYEQYFGPGTRLTVT.